Reported below is one T cell receptor (beta chain). Its antigen has not been determined. No base quality information exists; no much larger clone differs at one position. These data come from a study of blood T cell repertoires in COVID-19 (TCRdb year 2020). Looking at the study overall: The collaborator samples originated in the United States, Italy and Spain and spanned the acute and convalescent phases of COVID-19. The prospective study material was composed of cDNA or gDNA derived from T cells, B-cell-depleted T cells, or PBMCs. Deeply sampled blood TCRbeta repertoires from subjects exposed to, actively infected with, or recovered from COVID-19 were included in the dataset. A freely available public database, intended as a resource for researchers studying the immune response to SARS-CoV-2, is where the repertoires were released. Samples were obtained from the ongoing ImmuneRACE study (first 160 participants) and from some 1,300 subjects provided by 6 global collaborators. Sample metadata almost always included a de-identified subject ID, COVID-19 status, age in years and sex. Where available, HLA class I and class II types were obtained from metadata supplied by the sample provider rather than from assay-based typing.

Here V drops 2 bases and J drops 5 bases, and the junction holds 3 bases not matched to any gene. Spanning cysteine to phenylalanine, the CDR3 consists of 14 amino acids. Only the CDR3 region is kept as DNA, spanning 42 bases read in frame from base 1. CDR1 SGDLS and CDR2 YYNGEE are derived from the germline V gene. TCRbeta CDR3 regions were amplified from genomic DNA by means of the immunoSEQ Assay, a bias-controlled multiplex PCR. The published analysis was carried out like this. The number of nucleated cells in each sample was estimated by amplification of reference gene primers within the assay. Sequence reads were collapsed and filtered to measure the absolute abundance of every unique TCRbeta CDR3 rearrangement. For each sample, productive Simpson clonality was calculated as the square root of Simpson's diversity index across productive rearrangements. Here the immuneACCESS table is served through TCRdb, limited to in-frame sequences with V and J called. Missing clones are a known gap in these copies; in checked studies unresolved V genes cover under half, and the rest lacks a known reason. The V and J calls and the clone size are those of that table, but D and trimming were determined from the DNA. This sample has about 240,000 clones in its table, and around 90% of those were observed once. The ten largest account for more than 6.5% of the sample.

Beyond this particular receptor, the publication reports: How much clinical and demographic metadata was included differed by source and by participant, and the metadata was provided uncurated.

The collaborating institutions used their own protocols to collect whole blood in K2EDTA tubes. For TCRbeta analysis, collaborator samples were shipped as frozen whole blood, as isolated PBMCs, or as DNA extracted from either sample type. The clonotype was recovered from a woman in her 70s with active or convalescent COVID-19. Sequencing input: peripheral blood. This sequence uses TRBV9 and TRBJ1-1, with TRBD1 matching 10 junction bases. CDR3 protein: CASSVTGGQTEAFF. The base sequence is TGTGCCAGCAGCGTGACAGGGGGCCAAACTGAAGCTTTCTTT.